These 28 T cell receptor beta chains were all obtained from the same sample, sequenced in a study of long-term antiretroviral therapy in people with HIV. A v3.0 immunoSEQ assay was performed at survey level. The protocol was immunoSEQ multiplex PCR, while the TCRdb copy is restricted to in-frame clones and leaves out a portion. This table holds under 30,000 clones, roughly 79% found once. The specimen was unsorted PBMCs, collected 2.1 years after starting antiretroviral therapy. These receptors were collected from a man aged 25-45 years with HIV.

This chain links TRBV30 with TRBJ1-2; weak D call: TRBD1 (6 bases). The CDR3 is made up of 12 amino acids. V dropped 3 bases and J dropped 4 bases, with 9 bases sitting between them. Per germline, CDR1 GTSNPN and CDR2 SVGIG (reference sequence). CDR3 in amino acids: CAWRGGGYGYTF. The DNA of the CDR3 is TGTGCCTGGAGGGGGGGCGGCTATGGCTACACCTTC. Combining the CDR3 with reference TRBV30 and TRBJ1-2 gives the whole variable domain SQTIHQWPATLVQPVGSPLSLECTVEGTSNPNLYWYRQAAGRGLQLLFYSVGIGQISSEVPQNLSASRPQDRQFILSSKKLLLSDSGFYLCAWRGGGYGYTFGSGTRLTVV.

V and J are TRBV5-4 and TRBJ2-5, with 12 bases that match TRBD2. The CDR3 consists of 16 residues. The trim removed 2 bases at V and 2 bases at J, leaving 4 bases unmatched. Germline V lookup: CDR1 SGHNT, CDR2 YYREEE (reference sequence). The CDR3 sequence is CASSLSSGRGQETQYF. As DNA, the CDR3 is TGTGCCAGCAGCTTATCTAGCGGGAGGGGACAAGAGACCCAGTACTTC.

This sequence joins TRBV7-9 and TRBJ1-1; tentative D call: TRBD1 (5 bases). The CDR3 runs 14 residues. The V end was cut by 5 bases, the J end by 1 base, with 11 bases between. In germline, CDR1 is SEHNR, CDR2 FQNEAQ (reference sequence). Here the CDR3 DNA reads TGTGCCAGCAGCCGAGACAGCCGGAACACTGAAGCTTTCTTT. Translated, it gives CASSRDSRNTEAFF. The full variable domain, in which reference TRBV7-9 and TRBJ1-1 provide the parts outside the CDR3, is DTGVSQNPRHKITKRGQNVTFRCDPISEHNRLYWYRQTLGQGPEFLTYFQNEAQLEKSRLLSDRFSAERPKGSFSTLEIQRTEQGDSAMYLCASSRDSRNTEAFFGQGTRLTVV.

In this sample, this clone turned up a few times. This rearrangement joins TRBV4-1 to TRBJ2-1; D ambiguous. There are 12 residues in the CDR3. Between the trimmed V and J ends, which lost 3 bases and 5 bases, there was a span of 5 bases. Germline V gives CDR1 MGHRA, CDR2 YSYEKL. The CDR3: CASSHQNNEQFF. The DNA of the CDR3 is TGCGCCAGCAGCCATCAGAACAATGAGCAGTTCTTC.

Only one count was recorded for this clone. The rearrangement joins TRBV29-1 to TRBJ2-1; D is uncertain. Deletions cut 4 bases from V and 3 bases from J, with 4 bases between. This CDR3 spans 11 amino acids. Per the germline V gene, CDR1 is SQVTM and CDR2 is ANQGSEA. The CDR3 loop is CSVAGYNEQFF. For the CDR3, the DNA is TGCAGCGTTGCCGGCTACAATGAGCAGTTCTTC.

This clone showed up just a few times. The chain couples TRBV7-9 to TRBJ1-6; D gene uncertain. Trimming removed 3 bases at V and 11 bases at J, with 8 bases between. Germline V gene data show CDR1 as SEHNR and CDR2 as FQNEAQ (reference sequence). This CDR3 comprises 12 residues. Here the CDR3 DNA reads TGTGCCAGCAGCTTGGGGTGGGCACCCCTCCACTTT. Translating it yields CASSLGWAPLHF.

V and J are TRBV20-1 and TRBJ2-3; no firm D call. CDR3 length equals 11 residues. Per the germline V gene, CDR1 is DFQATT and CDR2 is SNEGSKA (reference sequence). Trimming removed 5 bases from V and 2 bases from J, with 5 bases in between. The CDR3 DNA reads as TGCAGTGCTCTGCACACAGATACGCAGTATTTT. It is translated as CSALHTDTQYF.

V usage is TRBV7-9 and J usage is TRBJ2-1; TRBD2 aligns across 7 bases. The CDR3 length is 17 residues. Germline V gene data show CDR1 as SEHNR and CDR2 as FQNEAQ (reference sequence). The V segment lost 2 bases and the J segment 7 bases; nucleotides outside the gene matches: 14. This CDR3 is CASSLRAAAGERNEQFF. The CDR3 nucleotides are TGTGCCAGCAGCTTAAGGGCGGCTGCGGGAGAGAGAAATGAGCAGTTCTTC.

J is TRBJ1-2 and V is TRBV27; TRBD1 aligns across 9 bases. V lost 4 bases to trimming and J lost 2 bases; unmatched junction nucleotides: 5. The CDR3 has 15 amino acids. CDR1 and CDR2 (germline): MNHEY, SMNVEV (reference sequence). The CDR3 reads CASSWAGQGNYGYTF. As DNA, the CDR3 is TGTGCCAGCAGTTGGGCAGGACAGGGGAACTATGGCTACACCTTC.

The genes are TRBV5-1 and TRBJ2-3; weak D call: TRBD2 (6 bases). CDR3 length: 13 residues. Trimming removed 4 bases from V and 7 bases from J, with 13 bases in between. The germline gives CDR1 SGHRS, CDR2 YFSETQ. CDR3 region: CASSRDSSYTQYF. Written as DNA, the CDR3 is TGCGCCAGCAGCCGGGACTCTAGCTATACGCAGTATTTT.

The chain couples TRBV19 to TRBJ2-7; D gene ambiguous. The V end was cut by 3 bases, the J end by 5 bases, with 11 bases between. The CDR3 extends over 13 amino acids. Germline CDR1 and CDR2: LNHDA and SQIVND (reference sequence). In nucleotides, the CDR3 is TGTGCCAGTAGTATGGTGCGGAGTGACGAGCAGTACTTC. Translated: CASSMVRSDEQYF. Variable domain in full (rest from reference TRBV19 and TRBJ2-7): DGGITQSPKYLFRKEGQNVTLSCEQNLNHDAMYWYRQDPGQGLRLIYYSQIVNDFQKGDIAEGYSVSREKKESFPLTVTSAQKNPTAFYLCASSMVRSDEQYFGPGTRLTVT.

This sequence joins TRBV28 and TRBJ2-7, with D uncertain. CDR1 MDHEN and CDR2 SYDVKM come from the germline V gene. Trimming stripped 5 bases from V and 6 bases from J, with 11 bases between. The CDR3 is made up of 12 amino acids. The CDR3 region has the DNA TGTGCCAGCAGTCTCGGAGCCTCCGAGCAGTACTTC. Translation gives CASSLGASEQYF.

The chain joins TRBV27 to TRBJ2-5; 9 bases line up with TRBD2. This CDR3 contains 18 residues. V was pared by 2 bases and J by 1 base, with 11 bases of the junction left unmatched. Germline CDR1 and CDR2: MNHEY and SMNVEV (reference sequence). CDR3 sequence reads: CASSLGLAGPARQETQYF. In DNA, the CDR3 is TGTGCCAGCAGTTTAGGGCTAGCGGGACCGGCACGCCAAGAGACCCAGTACTTC.

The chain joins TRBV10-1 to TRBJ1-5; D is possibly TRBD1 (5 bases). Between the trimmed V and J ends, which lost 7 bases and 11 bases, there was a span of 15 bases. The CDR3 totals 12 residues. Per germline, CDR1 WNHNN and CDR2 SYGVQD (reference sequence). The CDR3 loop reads CASNTGTPAQHF. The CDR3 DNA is TGCGCCAGCAACACCGGGACTCCCGCCCAGCATTTT.

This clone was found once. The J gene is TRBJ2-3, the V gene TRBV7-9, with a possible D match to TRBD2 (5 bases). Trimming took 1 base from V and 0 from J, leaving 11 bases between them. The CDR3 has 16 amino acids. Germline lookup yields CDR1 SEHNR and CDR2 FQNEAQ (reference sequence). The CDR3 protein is CASSLGSAASTDTQYF. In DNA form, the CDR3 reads TGTGCCAGCAGCTTAGGATCAGCGGCTAGCACAGATACGCAGTATTTT.

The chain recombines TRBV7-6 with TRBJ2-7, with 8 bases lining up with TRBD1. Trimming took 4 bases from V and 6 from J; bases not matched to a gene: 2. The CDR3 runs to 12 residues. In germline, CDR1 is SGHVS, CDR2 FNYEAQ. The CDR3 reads CASSWTGSEQYF. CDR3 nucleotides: TGTGCCAGCAGCTGGACAGGGTCCGAGCAGTACTTC.

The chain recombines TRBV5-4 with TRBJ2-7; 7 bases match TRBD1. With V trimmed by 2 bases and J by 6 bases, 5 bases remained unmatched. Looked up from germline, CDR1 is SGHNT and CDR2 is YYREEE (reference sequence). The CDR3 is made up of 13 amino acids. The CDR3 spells CASSLRGGGEQYF. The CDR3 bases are TGTGCCAGCAGCTTAAGAGGGGGCGGCGAGCAGTACTTC.

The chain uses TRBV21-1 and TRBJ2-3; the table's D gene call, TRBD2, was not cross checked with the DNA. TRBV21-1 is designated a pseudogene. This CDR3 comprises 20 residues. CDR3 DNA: TGTGCCAGCAGCAAAGAAGGGTGGCTAGCCCCCATGCTTCCCACAGATACGCAGTATTTT. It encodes CASSKEGWLAPMLPTDTQYF.

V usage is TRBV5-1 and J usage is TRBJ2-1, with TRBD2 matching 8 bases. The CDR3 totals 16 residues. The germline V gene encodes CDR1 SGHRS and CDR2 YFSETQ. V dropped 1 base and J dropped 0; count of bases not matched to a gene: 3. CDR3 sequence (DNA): TGCGCCAGCAGCTTGTCCAGCGGGAGCTCCTACAATGAGCAGTTCTTC. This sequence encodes CASSLSSGSSYNEQFF.

This CDR3 reads CASSVGSGGKYEQYF. CDR3 in DNA: TGTGCCAGCAGCGTAGGGTCAGGGGGTAAATACGAGCAGTACTTC. The chain employs TRBV9 and TRBJ2-7, with 7 bases that match TRBD1. Losses at the gene ends were 0 bases for V and 4 bases for J; bases not matched to a gene: 7. Germline-derived CDR1 and CDR2 are SGDLS and YYNGEE. This CDR3 is built from 15 residues. Full variable domain (outside the CDR3, taken from reference TRBV9 and TRBJ2-7): DSGVTQTPKHLITATGQRVTLRCSPRSGDLSVYWYQQSLDQGLQFLIQYYNGEERAKGNILERFSAQQFPDLHSELNLSSLELGDSALYFCASSVGSGGKYEQYFGPGTRLTVT.

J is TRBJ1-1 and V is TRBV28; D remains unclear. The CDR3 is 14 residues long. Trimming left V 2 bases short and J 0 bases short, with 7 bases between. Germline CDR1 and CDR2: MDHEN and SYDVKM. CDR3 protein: CASSLVSMNTEAFF. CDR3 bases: TGTGCCAGCAGTTTAGTATCCATGAACACTGAAGCTTTCTTT.

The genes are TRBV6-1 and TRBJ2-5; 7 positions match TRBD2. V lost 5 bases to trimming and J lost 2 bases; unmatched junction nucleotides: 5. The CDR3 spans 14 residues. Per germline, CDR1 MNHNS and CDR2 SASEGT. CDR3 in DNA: TGTGCCAGCAGTCCCGGACTAGTTCAAGAGACCCAGTACTTC. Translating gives CASSPGLVQETQYF.

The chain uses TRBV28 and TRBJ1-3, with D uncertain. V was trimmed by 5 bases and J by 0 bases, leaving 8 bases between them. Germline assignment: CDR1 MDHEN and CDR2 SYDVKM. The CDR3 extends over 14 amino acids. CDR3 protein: CASSRTSSGNTIYF. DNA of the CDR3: TGTGCCAGCAGTAGAACTAGCTCTGGAAACACCATATATTTT.

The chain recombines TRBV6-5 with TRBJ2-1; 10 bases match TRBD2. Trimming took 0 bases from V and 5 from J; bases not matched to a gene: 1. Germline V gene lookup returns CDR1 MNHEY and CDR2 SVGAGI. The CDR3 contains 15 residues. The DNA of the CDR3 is TGTGCCAGCAGTTACTCCGGGACTAGCGACAATGAGCAGTTCTTC. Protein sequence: CASSYSGTSDNEQFF.

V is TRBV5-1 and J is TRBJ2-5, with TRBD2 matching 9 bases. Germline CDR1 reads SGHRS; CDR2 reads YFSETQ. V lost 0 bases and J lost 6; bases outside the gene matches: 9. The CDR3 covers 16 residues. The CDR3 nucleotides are TGCGCCAGCAGCTTGGAGATGCGGGAGGGGATGAAGACCCAGTACTTC. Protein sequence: CASSLEMREGMKTQYF.

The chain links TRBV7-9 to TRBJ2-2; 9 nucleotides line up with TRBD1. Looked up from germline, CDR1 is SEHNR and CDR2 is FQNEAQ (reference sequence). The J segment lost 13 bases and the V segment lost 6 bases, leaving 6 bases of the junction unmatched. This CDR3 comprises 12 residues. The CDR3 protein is CASSPADRGLFF. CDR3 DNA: TGTGCCAGCAGTCCGGCGGACAGGGGGCTGTTTTTT.

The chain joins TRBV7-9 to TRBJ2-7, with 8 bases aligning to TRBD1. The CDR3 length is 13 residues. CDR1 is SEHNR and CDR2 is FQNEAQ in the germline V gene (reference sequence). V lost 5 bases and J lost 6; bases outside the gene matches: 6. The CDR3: CASSQGTGREQYF. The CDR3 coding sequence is TGTGCCAGCAGCCAGGGGACAGGTCGCGAGCAGTACTTC. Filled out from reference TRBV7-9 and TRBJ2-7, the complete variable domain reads DTGVSQNPRHKITKRGQNVTFRCDPISEHNRLYWYRQTLGQGPEFLTYFQNEAQLEKSRLLSDRFSAERPKGSFSTLEIQRTEQGDSAMYLCASSQGTGREQYFGPGTRLTVT.

CDR3 region: CASSLHSNQPQHF. In DNA, the CDR3 is TGTGCCAGCAGTTTACATAGCAATCAGCCCCAGCATTTT. The rearrangement joins TRBV27 to TRBJ1-5; no reliable D call. With 2 bases removed from V and 0 bases from J, the gap between germline ends came to 2 bases. Germline V lookup: CDR1 MNHEY, CDR2 SMNVEV (reference sequence). The CDR3 sequence is 13 residues long.